This TCR beta chain is drawn from a study of esophageal squamous cell carcinoma under preoperative chemotherapy. A single record per CDR3 protein comes from TCRdb applying MiXCR to the PCR reads. The sample has under 7,000 distinct CDR3 sequences; around 33% are singletons. Time point: before preoperative PTX-NDP chemotherapy. Preoperative chemotherapy with paclitaxel-nedaplatin was given to patients before surgery. There are many counts of this clonotype. This TCR was recovered from a human donor with esophageal squamous cell carcinoma. The donor label of this sample is uncertain. Sample collection was performed from a patient given preoperative chemotherapy.

The DNA for the CDR3 is TGTGCCAGCAGCTTGAACAGGGGAGCGGCTGGGGCCAACGTCCTGACTTTC. Amino acids: CASSLNRGAAGANVLTF. The chain uses TRBV5-4 and TRBJ2-6; TRBD1 matches at 7 bases. The CDR3 runs 17 residues. The junction had 6 bases not matched to a gene; V was cut back by 1 base and J by 2 bases. Germline V gene data show CDR1 as SGHNT and CDR2 as YYREEE (reference sequence).